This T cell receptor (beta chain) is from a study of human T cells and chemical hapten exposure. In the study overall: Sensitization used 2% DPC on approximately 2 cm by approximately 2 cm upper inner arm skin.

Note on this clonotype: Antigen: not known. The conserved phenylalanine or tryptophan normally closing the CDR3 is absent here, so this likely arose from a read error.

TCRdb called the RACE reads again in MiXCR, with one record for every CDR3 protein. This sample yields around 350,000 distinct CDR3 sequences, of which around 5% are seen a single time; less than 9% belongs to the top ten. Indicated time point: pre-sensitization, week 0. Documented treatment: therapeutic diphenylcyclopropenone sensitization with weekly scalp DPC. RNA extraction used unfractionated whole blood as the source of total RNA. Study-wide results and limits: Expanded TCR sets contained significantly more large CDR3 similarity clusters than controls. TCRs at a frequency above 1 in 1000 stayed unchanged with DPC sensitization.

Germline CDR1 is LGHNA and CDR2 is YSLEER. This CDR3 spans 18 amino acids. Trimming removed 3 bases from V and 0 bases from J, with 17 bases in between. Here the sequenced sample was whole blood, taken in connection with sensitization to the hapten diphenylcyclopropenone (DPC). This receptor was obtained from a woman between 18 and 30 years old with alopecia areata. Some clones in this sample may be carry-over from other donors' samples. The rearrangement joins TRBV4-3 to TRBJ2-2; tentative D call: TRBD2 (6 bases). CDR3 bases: TGCGCCAGCAGCCAGGAACCGCCGGGAGCGACGAACACCGGGGAGCTGTTTTCT. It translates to CASSQEPPGATNTGELFS.